This paragraph covers one TCR beta chain sequence. The CDR3 end shows no conserved phenylalanine or tryptophan, and so a read error is likely. The CDR3 consists of 13 residues. V was shortened by 3 bases and J by 8 bases, with 13 bases between the two germline ends. These data come from a study of T cells in Graves' hyperthyroidism and ophthalmopathy. The investigators amplified TCR beta CDR3 regions from RNA transcripts. HTBI primers were employed in a first-round RT-PCR of the TCR CDR3. Each CDR3 protein gets one entry after TCRdb re-called the multiplex PCR reads with MiXCR. The table shows approximately 40,000 distinct CDR3 sequences, with about 50% occurring only once. Each person with ophthalmopathy scored at least 3 on the Clinical Activity Score, reached NOSPECS grade 4 or higher, and had been ill under 3 months.

The TCR comes from a middle-aged man with Graves' ophthalmopathy. Sequences were obtained from blood. The chain has TRBV12-3 or TRBV12-4 and TRBJ1-2; tentatively, D is TRBD1 (6 bases). In nucleotides, the CDR3 is TGTGCCAGCAGTTTCCAGGGGTCGAACGGCTACACCCTC. Protein product: CASSFQGSNGYTL.